This T cell receptor (beta chain) was obtained from a study of OX40 agonist ivuxolimab in advanced cancers. To note about this clone: What it binds is not known.

General study results and limits: Low normalized T-cell clonal expansion also characterized some of the nonresponders.

Repertoires were generated with immunoSEQ multiplex PCR, while TCRdb's copy carries only in-frame clones and drops some. Of about 94,000 clones detected, around 86% appear once; the ten largest clones hold just over 0.3%. The CDR3 sequence is 16 residues long. With V trimmed by 1 base and J by 6 bases, 5 bases remained unmatched. The germline CDR1 and CDR2 sequences are LGHNA and YSLEER. The chain employs TRBV4-3 and TRBJ2-1; TRBD1 aligns across 11 bases. Sequenced material: CD4+ or CD8+ T cells sorted from blood, taken in a trial of the OX40 agonist ivuxolimab. The source of this sequence is an adult with an advanced solid tumor such as melanoma, head and neck, liver or kidney cancer. The CDR3 reads CASSQATGTGGNEQFF. Here the CDR3 DNA reads TGCGCCAGCAGCCAAGCGACGGGGACAGGGGGCAATGAGCAGTTCTTC.